The 12 T cell receptor beta chains reported below all come from one sample, sequenced in a study of beta chain features in type 1 diabetes. What was sequenced were expressed TCRB transcripts, since all of the isolated RNA had been reverse transcribed. The method was immunoSEQ multiplex PCR; TCRdb's version includes in-frame clones alone and lacks a portion of them. The table lists over 650,000 clones, around 15% of them singletons. Their antigen targets remain unknown. Study results and caveats: Type 1 diabetes patients had TCRB CDR3s that were shorter (moderately but significantly so) in all four CD4+ subsets.

Input material: naive CD4+ T cells from blood. The receptors shown here come from a young man with type 1 diabetes.

This clone came up a few times. The junction does not match germline at one end; this may be a read error. The chain recombines TRBV7-7 with TRBJ2-2; 7 nucleotides align to TRBD2. Germline lookup yields CDR1 SSHAT and CDR2 FNYEAQ (reference sequence). This CDR3 comprises 17 residues. As DNA, the CDR3 is TGTGCTAGCAGCCCCGGTTCAGCGGGGCCGAACACCGGGGAGCTGTTTTTT. It is translated as CASSPGSAGPNTGELFF.

J is TRBJ1-5 and V is TRBV25-1; D is unresolved. V lost 3 bases, J lost 10 bases, and 10 bases lay in between. CDR3 length equals 12 residues. Per the germline V gene, CDR1 is MGHDK and CDR2 is SYGVNS. CDR3 loop: CASSDLGDPQHF. CDR3 nucleotide sequence: TGTGCCAGCAGTGACCTCGGTGATCCCCAGCATTTT.

This clone was found a few times. The chain employs TRBV4-2 and TRBJ2-1; 8 nucleotides line up with TRBD2. J was trimmed by 0 bases and V by 5 bases; bases with no gene match: 6. Germline V gene sequence: CDR1 LGHNA, CDR2 YNFKEQ. The CDR3 sequence is 16 residues long. The DNA for the CDR3 is TGTGCCAGCAGCTTTTTGACTAGCGTCTCCTACAATGAGCAGTTCTTC. Its protein product is CASSFLTSVSYNEQFF.

This clone has only a few counts. The chain combines TRBV19 with TRBJ2-3; 8 bases line up with TRBD2. CDR1 and CDR2 from the germline V gene are LNHDA and SQIVND (reference sequence). The CDR3 length is 15 residues. J was trimmed by 3 bases and V by 6 bases; bases with no gene match: 8. CDR3 sequence reads: CASSTPGLGTDTQYF. CDR3 in DNA: TGTGCCAGTAGCACTCCGGGACTAGGGACAGATACGCAGTATTTT.

In its sample, this clone was seen a few times. This chain connects TRBV27 to TRBJ2-3; 8 nucleotides align to TRBD2. After removal of 6 bases from V and 0 bases from J, the junction contained 5 bases not matched to a gene. This CDR3 contains 15 residues. Germline CDR1 and CDR2: MNHEY and SMNVEV (reference sequence). The CDR3 protein is CASSERETSTDTQYF. In nucleotides, the CDR3 is TGTGCCAGCAGCGAGCGGGAGACCAGCACAGATACGCAGTATTTT.

This chain links TRBV5-1 with TRBJ2-4, with 9 bases matching TRBD1. The germline V gene encodes CDR1 SGHRS and CDR2 YFSETQ. The junction had 8 bases not matched to a gene; V was cut back by 4 bases and J by 9 bases. This CDR3 has 14 residues. The CDR3 sequence is CASSGGTGMRIQYF. The CDR3, as DNA: TGCGCCAGCAGCGGCGGGACAGGGATGCGCATTCAGTACTTC.

This clone turned up a few times. The chain has TRBV19 and TRBJ2-4, with TRBD1 matching 7 bases. V lost 7 bases to trimming and J lost 6 bases; unmatched junction nucleotides: 9. This CDR3 contains 14 residues. CDR1 and CDR2 (germline): LNHDA, SQIVND (reference sequence). The CDR3 DNA follows: TGTGCCAGTACCCAATCCCGACAGGGAAACATTCAGTACTTC. It is translated as CASTQSRQGNIQYF.

This clone was observed a handful of times. The chain joins TRBV7-8 to TRBJ1-5; D not resolved. The CDR3 length is 15 residues. V was trimmed by 8 bases and J by 0 bases, leaving 14 bases between them. The V gene's germline CDR1 is SGHVS and CDR2 FQNEAQ. The CDR3 nucleotides read TGTGCCAGCTCTAACGGGCGGAATAGCAATCAGCCCCAGCATTTT. Residues: CASSNGRNSNQPQHF.

The chain couples TRBV29-1 to TRBJ1-1; D is uncertain. The ends were cut back, 7 bases at V and 7 bases at J, with 16 bases in the middle. Germline CDR1 and CDR2: SQVTM and ANQGSEA. This CDR3 is built from 12 residues. The CDR3 sequence is CSAQTGRSEAFF. The CDR3 DNA reads as TGCAGCGCTCAAACCGGACGCAGTGAAGCTTTCTTT. Together with reference TRBV29-1 and TRBJ1-1, the CDR3 gives the full variable domain: SAVISQKPSRDICQRGTSLTIQCQVDSQVTMMFWYRQQPGQSLTLIATANQGSEATYESGFVIDKFPISRPNLTFSTLTVSNMSPEDSSIYLCSAQTGRSEAFFGQGTRLTVV.

This clone was recorded a few times. Other DNA variants within this sample encode the same CDR3. The rearrangement uses TRBV7-9 and TRBJ1-4; D is unclear. CDR1 SEHNR and CDR2 FQNEAQ come from the germline V gene (reference sequence). V dropped 1 base and J dropped 8 bases, with 5 bases sitting between them. This CDR3 is 12 amino acids long. This CDR3 reads CASSLVAEKLFF. The CDR3 bases are TGTGCCAGCAGCTTAGTTGCCGAAAAACTGTTTTTT.

This clone was counted only a few times. The genes are TRBV28 and TRBJ1-2; D remains unclear. The CDR3 loop spans 13 amino acids. Between the trimmed V and J ends, which lost 3 bases and 2 bases, there was a span of 7 bases. Germline CDR1 and CDR2: MDHEN and SYDVKM. CDR3 coding DNA: TGTGCCAGCAGTTTGGACCGCAACTATGGCTACACCTTC. It encodes CASSLDRNYGYTF.

Concerning this clone itself: This likely comes from a read error, as the CDR3 has no conserved phenylalanine or tryptophan at its end. The limits of the CDR3 on the DNA are not certain, so only TCRdb's listed CDR3 is given. The chain uses TRBV6-1 and TRBJ1-1. Including both end residues, the CDR3 is 9 amino acids long. Germline CDR1 is MNHNS and CDR2 is SASEGT. The CDR3 protein is CASSETPAL.